These 13 T cell receptor beta chains were sequenced from one sample in a study of human T cells and chemical hapten exposure (dated by TCRdb to 2020 to 2022). The library was obtained by RACE. TCRdb shows the sequencer as NextSeq 500. The raw public reads went through TCRdb reprocessing: fastp at Q25, MiXCR clone calling, in-frame beta chains kept. All rows with the same CDR3 protein become a single entry with the most common DNA and genes. In this sample the table shows approximately 400,000 distinct CDR3 sequences, 4% to 5.5% of which occur a single time. The ten top clones hold around 2.3% of the sample. This specimen's time point label, per the study, means: patch test 1, 2 weeks after DPC sensitization. The treatment or condition label on this specimen signifies: therapeutic diphenylcyclopropenone sensitization with weekly scalp DPC. Sample: whole blood, taken in connection with sensitization to the hapten diphenylcyclopropenone (DPC). The receptor source for this set is a woman aged 45-65 years with alopecia areata. Some clones in this sample may be carry-over from other donors' samples.

This clonotype has ten or more counts. The gene calls are TRBV6-2 or TRBV6-3 and TRBJ2-5; tentatively, D is TRBD1 or TRBD2 (5 bases each). V gave up 9 bases and J gave up 5 bases, with 13 bases separating them. The CDR3 is 12 residues long. Germline V gives CDR1 MNHEY, CDR2 SVGEGT. The CDR3 DNA sequence: TGTGCCAGTAGGGGCAGGGAGGAGACCCAGTACTTC. Amino acid sequence: CASRGREETQYF.

This clonotype has a handful of counts. The chain joins TRBV20-1 to TRBJ2-7, with D unclear. This CDR3 spans 13 amino acids. Germline assignment: CDR1 DFQATT and CDR2 SNEGSKA (reference sequence). V lost 5 bases to trimming and J lost 2 bases, with 13 bases between them. The CDR3 DNA reads TGCAGTGCTTACGATTCCCCAACCTACGAGCAGTACTTC. Translating it yields CSAYDSPTYEQYF.

This clonotype was recorded at least ten times. The gene calls are TRBV12-5 and TRBJ2-2; D is possibly TRBD1 (6 bases). The CDR3 contains 15 residues. From germline, CDR1 is LGHNT and CDR2 FRNRAP. Trimming shortened V by 6 bases and J by 4 bases, and 15 bases separated the two germline ends. CDR3 nucleotides: TGTGCTAGTGGCAATACAGGGATGAGCACCGGGGAGCTGTTTTTT. This gives the protein CASGNTGMSTGELFF.

In DNA form, the CDR3 reads TGTGCCAGCAGTGAATTTGAAGGGGAGCGAGGCTATGGCTACACCTTC. Amino acids: CASSEFEGERGYGYTF. V is TRBV6-1 and J is TRBJ1-2; D possibly corresponds to TRBD1 (5 bases). Trimming shortened V by 2 bases and J by 4 bases, and 17 bases separated the two germline ends. The germline gives CDR1 MNHNS, CDR2 SASEGT. This CDR3 is built from 16 residues.

This clonotype showed up many times. The rearrangement links TRBV29-1 to TRBJ2-6, with D perhaps TRBD2 (6 bases). The CDR3 is 16 residues long. The germline gives CDR1 SQVTM, CDR2 ANQGSEA. Trimming took 7 bases from V and 0 from J, leaving 16 bases between them. This chain's CDR3 is CSGYRDGGSGANVLTF. The CDR3 bases are TGCAGCGGCTACCGGGACGGGGGCTCTGGGGCCAACGTCCTGACTTTC.

This clonotype has at least ten counts. V and J are TRBV5-6 and TRBJ1-3; D remains ambiguous. Germline V gene data show CDR1 as SGHDT and CDR2 as YYEEEE. The CDR3 totals 14 residues. Trimming stripped 0 bases from V and 7 bases from J, with 11 bases between. The DNA for the CDR3 is TGTGCCAGCAGCTTGGACCCCGGAGGCAACACCATATATTTT. Translation gives CASSLDPGGNTIYF. Using reference TRBV5-6 and TRBJ1-3 for the parts outside the CDR3, the full variable domain is DAGVTQSPTHLIKTRGQQVTLRCSPKSGHDTVSWYQQALGQGPQFIFQYYEEEERQRGNFPDRFSGHQFPNYSSELNVNALLLGDSALYLCASSLDPGGNTIYFGEGSWLTVV.

For this clonotype: This CDR3 is missing its conserved last phenylalanine or tryptophan, likely due to a read error. This rearrangement joins TRBV30 to TRBJ2-3, with D perhaps assigned TRBD1 or TRBD2 (6 bases each). Germline CDR1 reads GTSNPN; CDR2 reads SVGIG (reference sequence). The germline V and J ends were trimmed by 8 bases and 4 bases, with 10 bases remaining between them. This CDR3 spans 11 amino acids. CDR3 residues: CAGGGPDTQYL. Here the CDR3 DNA reads TGTGCCGGAGGGGGGCCAGATACGCAGTATCTT.

This clonotype was seen more than once but under ten times. V is TRBV7-9 and J is TRBJ2-3, with D possibly TRBD1 on 6 matching bases. This CDR3 has 13 amino acids. Trimming cost V 8 bases and J 2 bases, with 11 bases left between them. CDR1 SEHNR and CDR2 FQNEAQ come from the germline V gene (reference sequence). CDR3 nucleotide sequence: TGTGCCAGCGCTGGGGGCTACACAGATACGCAGTATTTT. This translates into CASAGGYTDTQYF.

This clonotype showed up many times. The gene calls are TRBV27 and TRBJ1-1; weak D call: TRBD1 (6 bases). CDR3 length: 13 residues. Germline lookup yields CDR1 MNHEY and CDR2 SMNVEV (reference sequence). The V end lost 6 bases, the J end lost 5 bases, and 13 bases lay between the germline ends. In DNA, the CDR3 is TGTGCCAGCAGAGGGGGGGGCGGGACTGAAGCTTTCTTT. Translation gives CASRGGGGTEAFF.

This clonotype was seen at least ten times. This chain uses TRBV6-5 with TRBJ2-5, with D unresolved. Germline loops: CDR1 MNHEY, CDR2 SVGAGI. Trimming stripped 7 bases from V and 4 bases from J, with 7 bases between. This CDR3 is 11 amino acids long. Here the CDR3 reads CASTNGETQYF. CDR3 coding DNA: TGTGCCAGCACCAACGGAGAGACCCAGTACTTC.

The chain employs TRBV30 and TRBJ2-1, with 9 bases that match TRBD2. This CDR3 is 13 amino acids long. With V trimmed by 6 bases and J by 7 bases, 7 bases remained unmatched. Germline loops: CDR1 GTSNPN, CDR2 SVGIG (reference sequence). CDR3 protein: CACSGSARNEQFF. The CDR3 region has the DNA TGTGCCTGTAGCGGGAGTGCTAGGAATGAGCAGTTCTTC. The full variable domain, rest sourced from reference TRBV30 and TRBJ2-1, is SQTIHQWPATLVQPVGSPLSLECTVEGTSNPNLYWYRQAAGRGLQLLFYSVGIGQISSEVPQNLSASRPQDRQFILSSKKLLLSDSGFYLCACSGSARNEQFFGPGTRLTVL.

Many counts were recorded for this clonotype. The gene calls are TRBV21-1 and TRBJ2-7; the D call of TRBD2 is as the table states it, not checked on the DNA. TRBV21-1 is a listed pseudogene. This CDR3 comprises 15 residues. CDR3 loop: CASSRRGGRSYEQYF. In DNA form, the CDR3 reads TGTGCCAGCAGCAGGCGGGGGGGCCGCTCCTACGAGCAGTACTTC.

This clonotype came up many times. The chain is built from TRBV14 and TRBJ2-3; 8 bases align to TRBD1. The CDR3 runs 16 residues. Germline lookup yields CDR1 SGHDN and CDR2 FVKESK. V dropped 3 bases and J dropped 1; count of bases not matched to a gene: 6. CDR3 sequence reads: CASSHLPGQGTDTQYF. In DNA form, the CDR3 reads TGTGCCAGCAGCCATCTCCCGGGACAGGGCACAGATACGCAGTATTTT.